Listed here is a single TCR beta chain. The time point here: blood 2 weeks post-SBRT. Documented treatment: 15 Gy SBRT to primary tumor, nephrectomy 4 weeks later. Blood was sampled at baseline, 2 weeks and 4 weeks after SBRT. The patient's renal cell carcinoma had clear cell pathology. The data were obtained in a study of radiation and T cells in renal cell carcinoma. The length of the CDR3 is 13 residues. Germline V lookup: CDR1 MNHNY, CDR2 SVGAGI (reference sequence). V lost 6 bases and J lost 7; bases outside the gene matches: 5. Assay used: immunoSEQ multiplex PCR; TCRdb lists only in-frame clones, some missing. The sample records tens of thousands of clones, 80% to 90% being singletons.

The sample was blood, taken from a patient whose treatment included radiotherapy and nephrectomy. This clonotype originated in a woman aged 45-60 years with renal cell carcinoma. The chain is built from TRBV6-6 and TRBJ2-2; 7 nucleotides line up with TRBD1. The CDR3 DNA sequence: TGTGCCAGCAGCCCGACAGGGTACGGGGAGCTGTTTTTT. It specifies CASSPTGYGELFF.